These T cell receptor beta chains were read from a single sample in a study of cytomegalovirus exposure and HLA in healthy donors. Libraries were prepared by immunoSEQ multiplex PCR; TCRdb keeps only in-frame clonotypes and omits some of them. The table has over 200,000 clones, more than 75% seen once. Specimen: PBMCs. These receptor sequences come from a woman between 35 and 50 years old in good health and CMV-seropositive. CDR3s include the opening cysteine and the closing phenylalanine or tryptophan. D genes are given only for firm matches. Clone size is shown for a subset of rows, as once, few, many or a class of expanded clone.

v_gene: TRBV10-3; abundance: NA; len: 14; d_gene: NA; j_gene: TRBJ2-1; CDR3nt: TGTGCCATCAGTGAGTCGAAGGCGGGCAATGAGCAGTTCTTC; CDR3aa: CAISESKAGNEQFF
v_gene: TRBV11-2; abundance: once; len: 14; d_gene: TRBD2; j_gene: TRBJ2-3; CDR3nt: TGTGCCAGCAGCTGGGGAGGGCGGGCAGATACGCAGTATTTT; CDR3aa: CASSWGGRADTQYF
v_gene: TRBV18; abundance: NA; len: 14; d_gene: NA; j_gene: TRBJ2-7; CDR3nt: TGTGCCAGCTCACCGGCGGACAGTTCCTACGAGCAGTACTTC; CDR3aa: CASSPADSSYEQYF
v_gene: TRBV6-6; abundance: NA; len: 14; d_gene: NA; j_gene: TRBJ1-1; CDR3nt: TGTGCCAGCAGTCCCCGACACTTGAACACTGAAGCTTTCTTT; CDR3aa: CASSPRHLNTEAFF
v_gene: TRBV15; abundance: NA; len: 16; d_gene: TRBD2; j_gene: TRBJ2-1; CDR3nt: TGTGCCACCAGCAGGGATGGGACTAGCGGGAGCAATGAGCAGTTCTTC; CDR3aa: CATSRDGTSGSNEQFF
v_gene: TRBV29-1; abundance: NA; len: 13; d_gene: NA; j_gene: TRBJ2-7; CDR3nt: TGCAGCGTTTCAGCAGGGTCCGCCACCGAGCAGTACTTC; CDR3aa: CSVSAGSATEQYF
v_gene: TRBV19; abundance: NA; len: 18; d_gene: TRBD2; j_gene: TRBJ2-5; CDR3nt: TGTGCCAGTAGTCTTAGACTAGCGGGGGGCCTGGATGAAGAGACCCAGTACTTC; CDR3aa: CASSLRLAGGLDEETQYF
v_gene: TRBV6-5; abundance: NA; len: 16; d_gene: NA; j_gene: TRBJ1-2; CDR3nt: TGTGCCAGCAGTTACTCCGTGGACAGAGCTAACTATGGCTACACCTTC; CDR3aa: CASSYSVDRANYGYTF
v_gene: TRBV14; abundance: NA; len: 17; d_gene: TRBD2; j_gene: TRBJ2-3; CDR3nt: TGTGCCAGCAGCTCCCTTAGCGGGGGGGACCGCACAGATACGCAGTATTTT; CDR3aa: CASSSLSGGDRTDTQYF
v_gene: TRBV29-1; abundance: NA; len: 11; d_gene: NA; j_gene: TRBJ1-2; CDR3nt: TGCAGCGTGGACAGAGAAGCCGGCTACACCTTC; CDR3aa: CSVDREAGYTF
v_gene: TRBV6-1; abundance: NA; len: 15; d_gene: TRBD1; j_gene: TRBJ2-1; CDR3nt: TGTGCCAGCAGTAAATCAGGGACAGGGTCAGATGAGCAGTTCTTC; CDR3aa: CASSKSGTGSDEQFF
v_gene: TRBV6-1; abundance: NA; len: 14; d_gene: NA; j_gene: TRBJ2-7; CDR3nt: TGTGCCAGCAGTCAGCGGGGGACAGCCTACGAGCAGTACTTC; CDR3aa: CASSQRGTAYEQYF
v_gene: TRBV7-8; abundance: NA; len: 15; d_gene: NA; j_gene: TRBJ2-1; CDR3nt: TGTGCCAGCAGCTTTCGGGGAGACTCCTACAATGAGCAGTTCTTC; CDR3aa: CASSFRGDSYNEQFF
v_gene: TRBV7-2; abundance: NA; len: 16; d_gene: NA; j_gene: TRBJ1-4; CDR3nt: TGTGCCAGCAGCTTAGCAGCCGCCGTCTCTAATGAAAAACTGTTTTTT; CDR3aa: CASSLAAAVSNEKLFF
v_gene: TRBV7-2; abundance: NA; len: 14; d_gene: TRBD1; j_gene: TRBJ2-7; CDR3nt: TGTGCCAGCAGCCTCGGACAGGGGGCTGTCGAGCAGTACTTC; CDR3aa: CASSLGQGAVEQYF